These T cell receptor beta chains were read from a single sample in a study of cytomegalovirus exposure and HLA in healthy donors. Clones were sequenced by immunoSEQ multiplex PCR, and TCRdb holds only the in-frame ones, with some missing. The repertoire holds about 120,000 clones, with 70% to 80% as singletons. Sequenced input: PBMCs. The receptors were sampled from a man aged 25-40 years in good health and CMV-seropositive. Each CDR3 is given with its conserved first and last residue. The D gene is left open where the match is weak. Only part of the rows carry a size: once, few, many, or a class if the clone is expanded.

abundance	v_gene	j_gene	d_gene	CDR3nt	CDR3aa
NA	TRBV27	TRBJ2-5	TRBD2	TGTGCCAGCAGTCGCGGGGGGGAGACCCAGTACTTC	CASSRGGETQYF
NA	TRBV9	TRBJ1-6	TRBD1	TGTGCCAGCGCGAGGACTACAGGGGGCGGATCACCCCTCCACTTT	CASARTTGGGSPLHF
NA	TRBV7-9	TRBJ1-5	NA	TGTGCCAGCAGCCTTAGAGGTGGGTCTAACCAGCCCCAGCATTTT	CASSLRGGSNQPQHF
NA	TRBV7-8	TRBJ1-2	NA	TGTGCCAGCAGCTTAGGGTCGGGGGGAGGATATGGCTACACCTTC	CASSLGSGGGYGYTF
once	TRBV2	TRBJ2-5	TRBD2	TGTGCCAGCAAAAGACTAGCGGGGGGGCGGGAGGAGACCCAGTACTTC	CASKRLAGGREETQYF
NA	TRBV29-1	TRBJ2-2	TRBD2	TGCAGCGTTGTTACTGCGGGAGGAAACACCGGGGAGCTGTTTTTT	CSVVTAGGNTGELFF
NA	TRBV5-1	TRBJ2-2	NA	TGCGCCAGCAGCTTGAATCCGGGGTACACCGGGGAGCTGTTTTTT	CASSLNPGYTGELFF
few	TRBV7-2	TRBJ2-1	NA	TGTGCCAGCAGCGCCGAGGGGGGGCGCTTAGTGCAGTTCTTC	CASSAEGGRLVQFF
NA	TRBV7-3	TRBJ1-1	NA	TGTGCCAGCAGGTTGACAGTGAACACTGAAGCTTTCTTT	CASRLTVNTEAFF
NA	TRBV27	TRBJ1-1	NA	TGTGCCAGCAGTTTACTCTACTCGGGGGGGGCGACTGAAGCTTTCTTT	CASSLLYSGGATEAFF
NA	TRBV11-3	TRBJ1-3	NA	TGTGCCAGCAGCTCCTCGTCGGGAGGGCAGGGAAACACCATATATTTT	CASSSSSGGQGNTIYF
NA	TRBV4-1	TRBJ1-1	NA	TGCGCCAGCAGCCAAGGAGCAGGGCTTTGGAGAGCTTTCTTT	CASSQGAGLWRAFF
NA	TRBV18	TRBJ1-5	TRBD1	TGTGCCAGCTCACCGCCGGGACAGGTAGGCAATCAGCCCCAGCATTTT	CASSPPGQVGNQPQHF
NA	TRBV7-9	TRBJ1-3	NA	TGTGCCAGCAGCCGATGGATGCAGGGGCCAATCCAGTCGAACACCATATATTTT	CASSRWMQGPIQSNTIYF
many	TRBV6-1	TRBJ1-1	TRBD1	TGTGCCAGCAGTGAGTCAGAGGGACAGGGGGCCAGAGCTTTCTTT	CASSESEGQGARAFF
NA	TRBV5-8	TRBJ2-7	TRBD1	TGTGCCAGCAGCCTGGACAGGGGATTCTACGAGCAGTACTTC	CASSLDRGFYEQYF
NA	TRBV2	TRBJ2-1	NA	TGTGCCAGCAGTGTCCGGGGCTACAATGAGCAGTTCTTC	CASSVRGYNEQFF
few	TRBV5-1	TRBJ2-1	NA	TGCGCCAGCAGCCAGGCAGGGGCCTACAATGAGCAGTTCTTC	CASSQAGAYNEQFF
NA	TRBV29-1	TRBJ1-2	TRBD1	TGCAGCGTTTCCGGGACAGGGGGCTGGGGCTACACCTTC	CSVSGTGGWGYTF
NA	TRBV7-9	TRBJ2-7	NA	TGTGCCAGCGGCGGATCACTCCCGTACGAGCAGTACTTC	CASGGSLPYEQYF
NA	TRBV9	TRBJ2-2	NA	TGTGCCAGCAGCGTAGCGGGAAACACCGGGGAGCTGTTTTTT	CASSVAGNTGELFF
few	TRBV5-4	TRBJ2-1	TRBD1	TGTGCCAGCAGCTCCAGACAGGGCTGGAATGAGCAGTTCTTC	CASSSRQGWNEQFF
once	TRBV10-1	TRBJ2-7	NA	TGCGCCAGCAGTAACAGGTTCCAACCGGTCTACGAGCAGTACTTC	CASSNRFQPVYEQYF
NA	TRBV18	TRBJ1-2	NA	TGTGCCAGCTCACCAGGACTTATGGATGGCTACACCTTC	CASSPGLMDGYTF
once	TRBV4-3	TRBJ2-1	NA	TGCGCCAGCAGCCAAGATAGGACAAACAATGAGCAGTTCTTC	CASSQDRTNNEQFF
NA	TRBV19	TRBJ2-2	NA	TGTGCCAGTAGCGAAAGGGACTGGGGGTGGCTGTTTTTT	CASSERDWGWLFF
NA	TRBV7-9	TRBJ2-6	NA	TGTGCCAGCAGCTTATGGGTGTCTGGGGCCAACGGCCTGACTTTC	CASSLWVSGANGLTF
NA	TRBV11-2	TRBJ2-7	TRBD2	TGTGCCAGCAGCTTTACTAGCGGATCCTACGAGCAGTACTTC	CASSFTSGSYEQYF
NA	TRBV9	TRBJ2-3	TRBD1	TGTGCCAGCAGCGTAGTCGGACAGGGCCCCGATACGCAGTATTTT	CASSVVGQGPDTQYF
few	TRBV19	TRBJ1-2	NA	TGTGCCAGTAGTCAGTGGGGAGGGTCTCATGGCTACACCTTC	CASSQWGGSHGYTF
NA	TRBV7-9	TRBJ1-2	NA	TGTGCCAGCAGCTTAGGGGGAGGCTATGGCTACACCTTC	CASSLGGGYGYTF